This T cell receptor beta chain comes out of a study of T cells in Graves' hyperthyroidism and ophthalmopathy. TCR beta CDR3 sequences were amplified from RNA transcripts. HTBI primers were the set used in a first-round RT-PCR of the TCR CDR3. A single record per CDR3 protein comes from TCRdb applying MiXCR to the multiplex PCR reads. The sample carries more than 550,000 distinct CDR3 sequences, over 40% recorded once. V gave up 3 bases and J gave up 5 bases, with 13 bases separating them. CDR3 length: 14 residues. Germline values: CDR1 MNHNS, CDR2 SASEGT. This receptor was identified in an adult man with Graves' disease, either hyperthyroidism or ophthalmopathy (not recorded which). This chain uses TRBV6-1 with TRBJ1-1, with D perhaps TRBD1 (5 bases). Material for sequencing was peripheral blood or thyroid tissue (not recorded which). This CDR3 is CASSDSTGETEAFF. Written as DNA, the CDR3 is TGTGCCAGCAGTGACTCGACGGGGGAGACTGAAGCTTTCTTT.